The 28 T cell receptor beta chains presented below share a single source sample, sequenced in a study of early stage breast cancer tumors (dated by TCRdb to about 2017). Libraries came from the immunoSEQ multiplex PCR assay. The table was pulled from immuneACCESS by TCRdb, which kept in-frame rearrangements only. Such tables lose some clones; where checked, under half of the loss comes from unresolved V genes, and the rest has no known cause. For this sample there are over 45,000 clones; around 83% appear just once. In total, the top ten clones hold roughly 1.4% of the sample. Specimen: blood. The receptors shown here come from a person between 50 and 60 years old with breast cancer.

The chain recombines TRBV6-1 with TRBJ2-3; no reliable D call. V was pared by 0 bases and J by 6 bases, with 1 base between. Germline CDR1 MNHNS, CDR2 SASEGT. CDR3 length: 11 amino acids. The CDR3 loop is CASSEADTQYF. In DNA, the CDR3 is TGTGCCAGCAGTGAAGCTGATACGCAGTATTTT.

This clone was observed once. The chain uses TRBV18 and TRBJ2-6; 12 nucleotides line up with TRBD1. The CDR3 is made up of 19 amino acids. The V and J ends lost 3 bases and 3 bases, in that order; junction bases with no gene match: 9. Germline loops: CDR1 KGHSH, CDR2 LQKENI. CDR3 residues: CASSPPGTGGAYGANVLTF. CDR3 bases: TGTGCCAGCTCACCCCCCGGGACAGGGGGCGCGTATGGGGCCAACGTCCTGACTTTC.

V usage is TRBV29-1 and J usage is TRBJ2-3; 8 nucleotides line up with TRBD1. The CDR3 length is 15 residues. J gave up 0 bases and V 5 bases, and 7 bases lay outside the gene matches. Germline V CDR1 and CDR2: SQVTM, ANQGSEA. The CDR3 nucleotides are TGCAGCGTTCGGGGGACAGGAATAAGCACAGATACGCAGTATTTT. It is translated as CSVRGTGISTDTQYF.

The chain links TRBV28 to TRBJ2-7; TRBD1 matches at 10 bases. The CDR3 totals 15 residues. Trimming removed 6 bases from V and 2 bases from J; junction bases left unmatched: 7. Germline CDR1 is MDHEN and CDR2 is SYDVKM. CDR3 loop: CASRGPGQGPYEQYF. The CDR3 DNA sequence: TGTGCCAGCAGGGGCCCGGGACAGGGGCCCTACGAGCAGTACTTC.

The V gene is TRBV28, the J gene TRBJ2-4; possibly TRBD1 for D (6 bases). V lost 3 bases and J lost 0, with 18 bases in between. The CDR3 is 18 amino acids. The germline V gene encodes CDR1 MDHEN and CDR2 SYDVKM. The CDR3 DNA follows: TGTGCCAGCAGTTTCATCGATCGACAGGCCCTAGCCAAAAACATTCAGTACTTC. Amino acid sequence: CASSFIDRQALAKNIQYF.

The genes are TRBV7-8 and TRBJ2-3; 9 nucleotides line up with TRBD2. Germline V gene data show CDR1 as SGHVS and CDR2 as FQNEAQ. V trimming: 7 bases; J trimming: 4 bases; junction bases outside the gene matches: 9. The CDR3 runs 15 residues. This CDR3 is CASTILAGAADTQYF. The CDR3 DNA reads TGTGCCAGCACCATACTAGCGGGTGCCGCAGATACGCAGTATTTT.

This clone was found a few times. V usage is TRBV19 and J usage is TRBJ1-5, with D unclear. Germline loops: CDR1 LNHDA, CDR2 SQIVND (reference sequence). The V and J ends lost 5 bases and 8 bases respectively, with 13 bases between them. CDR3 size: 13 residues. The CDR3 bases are TGTGCCAGTAGTCGGTCCTCTCAGGAGCCCCAGCATTTT. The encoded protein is CASSRSSQEPQHF.

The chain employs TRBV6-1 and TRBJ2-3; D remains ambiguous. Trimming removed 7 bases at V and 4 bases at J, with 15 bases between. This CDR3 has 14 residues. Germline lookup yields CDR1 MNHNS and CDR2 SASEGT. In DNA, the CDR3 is TGTGCCAGCACCCTCGCCCCCTCCTCAGATACGCAGTATTTT. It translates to CASTLAPSSDTQYF.

In DNA form, the CDR3 reads TGTGCCAGCAGCTTAGTCGGACAGGGATCGGGTGGCTACACCTTC. Its translation: CASSLVGQGSGGYTF. This chain joins TRBV7-9 and TRBJ1-2; 8 bases fit TRBD1. CDR1 and CDR2 (germline): SEHNR, FQNEAQ (reference sequence). V lost 1 base, J lost 7 bases, and 8 bases stayed unmatched. CDR3 length equals 15 residues.

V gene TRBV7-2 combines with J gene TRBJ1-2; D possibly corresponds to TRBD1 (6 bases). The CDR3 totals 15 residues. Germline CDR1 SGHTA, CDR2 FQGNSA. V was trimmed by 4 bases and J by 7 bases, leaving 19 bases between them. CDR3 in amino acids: CASSSRPTGLAGYTF. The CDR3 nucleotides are TGTGCCAGCAGCTCCCGCCCTACAGGGTTGGCTGGCTACACCTTC. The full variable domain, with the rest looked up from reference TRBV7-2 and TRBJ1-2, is GAGVSQSPSNKVTEKGKDVELRCDPISGHTALYWYRQSLGQGLEFLIYFQGNSAPDKSGLPSDRFSAERTGGSVSTLTIQRTQQEDSAVYLCASSSRPTGLAGYTFGSGTRLTVV.

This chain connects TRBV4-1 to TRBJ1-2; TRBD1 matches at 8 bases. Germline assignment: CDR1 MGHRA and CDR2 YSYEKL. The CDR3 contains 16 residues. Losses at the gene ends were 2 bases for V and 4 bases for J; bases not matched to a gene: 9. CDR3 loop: CASSQSRTGRPYGYTF. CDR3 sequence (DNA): TGCGCCAGCAGCCAATCTCGGACAGGGCGACCCTATGGCTACACCTTC.

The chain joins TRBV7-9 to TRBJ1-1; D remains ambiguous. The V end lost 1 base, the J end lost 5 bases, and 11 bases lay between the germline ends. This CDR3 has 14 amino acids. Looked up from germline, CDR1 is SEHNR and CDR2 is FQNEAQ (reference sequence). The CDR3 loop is CASSLDVSKTEAFF. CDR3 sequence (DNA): TGTGCCAGCAGCTTAGACGTGAGTAAAACTGAAGCTTTCTTT.

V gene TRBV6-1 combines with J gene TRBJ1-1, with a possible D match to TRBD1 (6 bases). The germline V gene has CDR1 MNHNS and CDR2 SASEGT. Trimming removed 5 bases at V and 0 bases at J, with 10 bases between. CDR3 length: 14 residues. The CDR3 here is CASSLNRVNTEAFF. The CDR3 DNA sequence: TGTGCCAGCAGTCTAAACAGGGTGAACACTGAAGCTTTCTTT.

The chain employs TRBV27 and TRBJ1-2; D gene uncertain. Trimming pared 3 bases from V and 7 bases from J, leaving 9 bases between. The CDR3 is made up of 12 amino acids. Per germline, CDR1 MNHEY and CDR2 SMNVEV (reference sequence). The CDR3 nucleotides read TGTGCCAGCAGTTTCGCAGGCATTGGCTACACCTTC. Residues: CASSFAGIGYTF.

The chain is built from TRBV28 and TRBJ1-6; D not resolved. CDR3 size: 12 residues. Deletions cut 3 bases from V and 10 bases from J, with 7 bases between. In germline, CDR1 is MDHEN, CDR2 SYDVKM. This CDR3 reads CASSFLSSPLHF. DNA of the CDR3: TGTGCCAGCAGTTTTCTCTCCTCACCCCTCCACTTT.

CDR3 sequence: CASSRRRGAQEKLFF. CDR3 DNA: TGTGCCAGCAGCCGTAGACGGGGGGCGCAGGAAAAACTGTTTTTT. The chain joins TRBV11-2 to TRBJ1-4; D perhaps matches TRBD1 (6 bases). Germline values: CDR1 SGHAT, CDR2 FQNNGV. Trimming removed 5 bases from V and 8 bases from J, with 18 bases in between. This CDR3 region has 15 residues.

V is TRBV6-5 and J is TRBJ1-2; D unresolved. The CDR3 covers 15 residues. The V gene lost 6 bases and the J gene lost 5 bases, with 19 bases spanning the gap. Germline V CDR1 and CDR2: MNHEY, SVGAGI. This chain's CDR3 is CASSQTVAVVYGYTF. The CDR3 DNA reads TGTGCCAGCAGCCAAACGGTCGCAGTAGTGTATGGCTACACCTTC.

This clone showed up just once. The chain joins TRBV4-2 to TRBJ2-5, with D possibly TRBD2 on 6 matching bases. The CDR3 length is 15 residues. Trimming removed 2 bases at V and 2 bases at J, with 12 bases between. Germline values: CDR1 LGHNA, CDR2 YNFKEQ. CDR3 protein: CASSQRDSNQETQYF. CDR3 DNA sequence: TGTGCCAGCAGCCAAAGGGACTCCAATCAAGAGACCCAGTACTTC.

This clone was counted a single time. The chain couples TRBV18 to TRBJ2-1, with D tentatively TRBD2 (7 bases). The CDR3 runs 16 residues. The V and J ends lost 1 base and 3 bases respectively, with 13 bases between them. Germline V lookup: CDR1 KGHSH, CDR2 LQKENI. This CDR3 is CASSPLGGANYNEQFF. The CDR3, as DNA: TGTGCCAGCTCACCACTGGGGGGGGCCAACTACAATGAGCAGTTCTTC.

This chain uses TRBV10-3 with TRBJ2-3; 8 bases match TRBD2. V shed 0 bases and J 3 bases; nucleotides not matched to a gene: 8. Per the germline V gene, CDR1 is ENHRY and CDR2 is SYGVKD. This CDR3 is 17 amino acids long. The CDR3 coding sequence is TGTGCCATCAGTGAGTCGACGGGACGGGGGGGGACAGATACGCAGTATTTT. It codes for CAISESTGRGGTDTQYF.

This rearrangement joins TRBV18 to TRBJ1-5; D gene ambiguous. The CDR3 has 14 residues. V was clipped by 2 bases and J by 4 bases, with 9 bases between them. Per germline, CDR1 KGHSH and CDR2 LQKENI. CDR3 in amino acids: CASSPRPVNQPQHF. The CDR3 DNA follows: TGTGCCAGCTCACCAAGGCCCGTGAATCAGCCCCAGCATTTT.

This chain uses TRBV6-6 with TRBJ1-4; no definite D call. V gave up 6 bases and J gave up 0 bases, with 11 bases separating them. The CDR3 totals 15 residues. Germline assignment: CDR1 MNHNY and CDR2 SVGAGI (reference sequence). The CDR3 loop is CASSSGRATNEKLFF. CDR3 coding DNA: TGTGCCAGCAGCTCGGGCCGCGCAACTAATGAAAAACTGTTTTTT.

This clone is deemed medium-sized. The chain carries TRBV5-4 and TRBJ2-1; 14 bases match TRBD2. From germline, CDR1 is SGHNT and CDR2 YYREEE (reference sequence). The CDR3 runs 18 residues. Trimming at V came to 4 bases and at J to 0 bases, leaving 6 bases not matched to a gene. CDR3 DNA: TGTGCCAGCAGCGGACTAGCGGGAGGTATTAGCTCCTACAATGAGCAGTTCTTC. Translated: CASSGLAGGISSYNEQFF.

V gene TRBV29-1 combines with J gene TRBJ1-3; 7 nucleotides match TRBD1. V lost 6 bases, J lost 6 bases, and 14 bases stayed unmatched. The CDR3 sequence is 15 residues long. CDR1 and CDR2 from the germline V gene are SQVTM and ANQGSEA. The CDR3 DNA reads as TGCAGCGTGAGCAAGCCTCAGGGGGATGAAAACACCATATATTTT. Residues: CSVSKPQGDENTIYF.

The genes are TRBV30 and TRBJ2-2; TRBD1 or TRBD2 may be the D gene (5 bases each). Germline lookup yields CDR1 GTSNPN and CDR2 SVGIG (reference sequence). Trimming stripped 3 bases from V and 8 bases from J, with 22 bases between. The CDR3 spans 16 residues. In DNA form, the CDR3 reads TGTGCCTGGAGCTCGTCGCTGATGGGGGTGGCAGGGGAGCTGTTTTTT. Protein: CAWSSSLMGVAGELFF.

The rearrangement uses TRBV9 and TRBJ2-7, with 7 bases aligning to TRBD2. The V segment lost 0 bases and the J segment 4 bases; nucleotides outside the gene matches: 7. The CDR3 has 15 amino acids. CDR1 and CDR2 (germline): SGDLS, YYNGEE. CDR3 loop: CASSVGASGPYEQYF. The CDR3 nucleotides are TGTGCCAGCAGCGTAGGGGCTAGCGGTCCGTACGAGCAGTACTTC.

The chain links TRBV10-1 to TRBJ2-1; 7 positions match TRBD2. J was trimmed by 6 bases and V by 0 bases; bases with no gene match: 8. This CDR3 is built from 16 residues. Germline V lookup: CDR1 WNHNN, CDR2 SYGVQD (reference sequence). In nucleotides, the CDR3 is TGCGCCAGCAGTGAGTCGGAGGCTAGCGGTTCCAATGAGCAGTTCTTC. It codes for CASSESEASGSNEQFF.

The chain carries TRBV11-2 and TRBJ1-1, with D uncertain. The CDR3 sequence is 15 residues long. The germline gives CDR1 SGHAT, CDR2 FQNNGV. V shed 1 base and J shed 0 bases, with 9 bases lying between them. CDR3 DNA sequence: TGTGCCAGCAGCTTAGCTGTGACGATGAACACTGAAGCTTTCTTT. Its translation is CASSLAVTMNTEAFF.